The 10 T cell receptor beta chains presented below share a single source sample, sequenced in a study of early T cells in non-severe SARS-CoV-2 infection. TCRdb processed the 5' RACE reads anew with MiXCR; each CDR3 protein has one entry. This sample has some 48,000 distinct CDR3 sequences; roughly 9.8% occur once, and the top ten carry roughly 8.3%. Sequences were obtained from whole blood. The receptors stem from an adult who was a healthcare worker with PCR-confirmed SARS-CoV-2 infection or an uninfected control (not recorded which).

This clonotype appeared a few times. The rearrangement uses TRBV6-5 and TRBJ2-7, with 7 nucleotides matching TRBD1. CDR1 and CDR2 from the germline V gene are MNHEY and SVGAGI. V was clipped by 7 bases and J by 5 bases; unmatched bases: 8. CDR3 size: 13 residues. CDR3 residues: CASTQTGAHEQYF. The CDR3, as DNA: TGTGCCAGCACCCAAACAGGGGCCCACGAGCAGTACTTC.

This clonotype has at least ten counts. The rearrangement uses TRBV11-2 and TRBJ1-1; 9 bases agree with TRBD1. V lost 2 bases and J lost 11; bases outside the gene matches: 9. CDR3 length equals 14 residues. From germline, CDR1 is SGHAT and CDR2 FQNNGV. CDR3 nucleotides: TGTGCCAGCAGCTTACACTCCCCGGGACAGGGCGCTTTCTTT. It codes for CASSLHSPGQGAFF.

This clonotype has at least ten counts. The chain joins TRBV5-6 to TRBJ2-1, with D unclear. Germline loops: CDR1 SGHDT, CDR2 YYEEEE. Trimming removed 5 bases at V and 8 bases at J, with 14 bases between. CDR3 size: 13 residues. The DNA for the CDR3 is TGTGCCAGCAGTCCTCTAGAGCGATATGAGCAGTTCTTC. Translating gives CASSPLERYEQFF.

J is TRBJ2-3 and V is TRBV12-5, with 11 nucleotides matching TRBD2. The V gene's germline CDR1 is LGHNT and CDR2 FRNRAP. The CDR3 runs 15 residues. The V and J ends lost 7 bases and 4 bases, in that order; junction bases with no gene match: 7. CDR3 sequence: CASAAGTSGPDTQYF. The CDR3 bases are TGTGCTAGTGCCGCCGGGACTAGCGGTCCAGATACGCAGTATTTT.

This clonotype was detected many times. The V and J genes are TRBV7-2 and TRBJ2-1, with 9 bases that match TRBD2. Germline V gives CDR1 SGHTA, CDR2 FQGNSA. Trimming cost V 5 bases and J 3 bases; bases outside gene matches: 8. The CDR3 has 16 residues. The chain's CDR3 is CASSVLGGRVYNEQFF. CDR3 DNA sequence: TGTGCCAGCAGCGTTCTTGGCGGGAGGGTCTACAATGAGCAGTTCTTC.

This clonotype was recorded a few times. The chain combines TRBV5-1 with TRBJ2-7; the D gene is possibly TRBD2 (6 bases). V was clipped by 3 bases and J by 6 bases, with 13 bases between them. Germline V gene sequence: CDR1 SGHRS, CDR2 YFSETQ. The CDR3 runs 13 residues. CDR3 sequence: CASSYYTGGEQYF. The CDR3 region has the DNA TGCGCCAGCAGCTACTACACCGGGGGCGAGCAGTACTTC. The variable domain in full, with the rest retrieved from reference TRBV5-1 and TRBJ2-7, is KAGVTQTPRYLIKTRGQQVTLSCSPISGHRSVSWYQQTPGQGLQFLFEYFSETQRNKGNFPGRFSGRQFSNSRSEMNVSTLELGDSALYLCASSYYTGGEQYFGPGTRLTVT.

Only a few counts were recorded for this clonotype. V usage is TRBV7-6 and J usage is TRBJ2-7; 7 nucleotides line up with TRBD2. V was clipped by 2 bases and J by 2 bases; unmatched bases: 15. The CDR3 length is 18 residues. The germline V gene encodes CDR1 SGHVS and CDR2 FNYEAQ. In nucleotides, the CDR3 is TGTGCCAGCAGCTTATTGATCCCGAGCGGGGCACCGACCTACGAGCAGTACTTC. This encodes CASSLLIPSGAPTYEQYF.

The sample holds many counts of this clonotype. The rearrangement uses TRBV11-1 and TRBJ2-1; D not certain. Germline lookup yields CDR1 SGHAT and CDR2 FQDESV (reference sequence). V was pared by 5 bases and J by 0 bases, with 5 bases between. This CDR3 is built from 13 residues. CDR3: CASSQYSYNEQFF. CDR3 sequence (DNA): TGTGCCAGCAGCCAATACTCCTACAATGAGCAGTTCTTC.

A few counts support this clonotype. V gene TRBV5-1 combines with J gene TRBJ2-5; possibly TRBD2 for D (6 bases). This CDR3 spans 15 amino acids. The germline V and J ends were trimmed by 5 bases and 1 base, with 15 bases remaining between them. CDR1 and CDR2 (germline): SGHRS, YFSETQ. The CDR3 here is CASSTSIPTQETQYF. The CDR3 DNA follows: TGCGCCAGCAGTACTAGCATACCCACCCAAGAGACCCAGTACTTC.

This clonotype was found a few times. The J gene is TRBJ2-1, the V gene TRBV21-1. TRBV21-1 is designated a pseudogene. The CDR3 contains 16 residues. CDR3 residues: CASSKGWGVRPNEQFF. The CDR3 region has the DNA TGTGCCAGCAGCAAAGGCTGGGGTGTAAGGCCCAATGAGCAGTTCTTC.